This TCR beta chain was obtained from a study of Graves' ophthalmopathy and Graves' hyperthyroidism. The CDR3 extends over 12 amino acids. The germline V gene has CDR1 MDHEN and CDR2 SYDVKM. Losses at the gene ends were 6 bases for V and 7 bases for J; bases not matched to a gene: 5. This clonotype has ten or more counts. RNA transcripts provided the template for amplifying TCR beta CDR3 regions. The workflow started with a first-round RT-PCR run with HTBI primers and then moved on to a second-round multiplex PCR. MiXCR, applied by TCRdb to the multiplex PCR reads, yields one record per CDR3 protein. The repertoire holds approximately 460,000 distinct CDR3 sequences, with over 13% as singletons. PBMCs were isolated by Ficoll-Paque density gradient centrifugation, using more than 8.5 ml of fresh peripheral blood as the starting material.

The sequence was collected from a woman between 25 and 40 years old with Graves' ophthalmopathy. This chain uses TRBV28 with TRBJ1-1; 7 bases fit TRBD1. Material: blood. The CDR3 region has the DNA TGTGCCAGCAGCCTCCGGACAGGTGAAGCTTTCTTT. Translated: CASSLRTGEAFF.